These T cell receptor beta chains were read from a single sample in a study of blood T cell repertoires in COVID-19. Sequenced by immunoSEQ multiplex PCR; TCRdb stores in-frame clones only, minus some. Among around 270,000 clones, about 88% were seen once, and the ten largest hold roughly 5%. The sequenced material came from peripheral blood. These receptor sequences come from a woman aged 60-70 years with COVID-19, enrolled during active disease. CDR3s include the opening cysteine and the closing phenylalanine or tryptophan. The order of the fields is V gene, clone size, J gene, D gene, CDR3 protein, CDR3 DNA. D genes are given only for firm matches. Size values are once, few and many counts, or a class for expanded clones, and some rows have none.

v_call: TRBV6-5
clone_size: NA
j_call: TRBJ1-5
d_call: NA
cdr3_aa: CASSPDRPNQPQHF
cdr3_nt: TGTGCCAGCAGTCCAGACAGACCCAATCAGCCCCAGCATTTT

v_call: TRBV6-6
clone_size: NA
j_call: TRBJ2-2
d_call: TRBD2
cdr3_aa: CASSSIAGGTTGELFF
cdr3_nt: TGTGCCAGCAGTTCGATAGCGGGAGGGACCACCGGGGAGCTGTTTTTT

v_call: TRBV12-5
clone_size: NA
j_call: TRBJ2-1
d_call: NA
cdr3_aa: CASGLVAGWSYNEQFF
cdr3_nt: TGTGCTAGTGGTTTGGTGGCGGGATGGTCCTACAATGAGCAGTTCTTC

v_call: TRBV2
clone_size: NA
j_call: TRBJ1-1
d_call: TRBD1
cdr3_aa: CASRTGQANTEAFF
cdr3_nt: TGTGCCAGCAGGACGGGACAGGCGAACACTGAAGCTTTCTTT

v_call: TRBV29-1
clone_size: once
j_call: TRBJ1-1
d_call: NA
cdr3_aa: CSVPGHMNTEAFF
cdr3_nt: TGCAGCGTCCCGGGACACATGAACACTGAAGCTTTCTTT

v_call: TRBV15
clone_size: NA
j_call: TRBJ1-4
d_call: NA
cdr3_aa: CATSIIQGGSEKLFF
cdr3_nt: TGTGCCACCAGCATTATCCAAGGGGGAAGTGAAAAACTGTTTTTT

v_call: TRBV24-1
clone_size: NA
j_call: TRBJ1-2
d_call: NA
cdr3_aa: CATSDTNIYGYTF
cdr3_nt: TGTGCCACCAGTGATACCAACATCTATGGCTACACCTTC

v_call: TRBV28
clone_size: NA
j_call: TRBJ1-1
d_call: NA
cdr3_aa: CASSLDRNTEAFF
cdr3_nt: TGTGCCAGCAGCCTCGATAGGAACACTGAAGCTTTCTTT

v_call: TRBV19
clone_size: NA
j_call: TRBJ1-1
d_call: NA
cdr3_aa: CASRTARLRMNTEAFF
cdr3_nt: TGTGCCAGTAGGACAGCACGGTTGCGTATGAACACTGAAGCTTTCTTT

v_call: TRBV7-6
clone_size: NA
j_call: TRBJ1-1
d_call: NA
cdr3_aa: CASSLYGGLDTEAFF
cdr3_nt: TGTGCCAGCAGCTTATATGGGGGGTTAGATACTGAAGCTTTCTTT

v_call: TRBV18
clone_size: once
j_call: TRBJ1-5
d_call: TRBD1
cdr3_aa: CASSPAGTGGLPTDNQPQHF
cdr3_nt: TGTGCCAGCTCACCAGCCGGGACAGGGGGCTTGCCCACGGACAATCAGCCCCAGCATTTT

v_call: TRBV30
clone_size: NA
j_call: TRBJ2-1
d_call: TRBD2
cdr3_aa: CAWSPWGRAFNEQFF
cdr3_nt: TGTGCCTGGAGTCCTTGGGGGAGGGCCTTCAATGAGCAGTTCTTC

v_call: TRBV5-1
clone_size: NA
j_call: TRBJ2-5
d_call: NA
cdr3_aa: CASSLLGALETQYF
cdr3_nt: TGCGCCAGCAGCTTGCTGGGGGCCTTAGAGACCCAGTACTTC

v_call: TRBV5-1
clone_size: NA
j_call: TRBJ2-7
d_call: TRBD2
cdr3_aa: CASSIGLAGASYEQYF
cdr3_nt: TGCGCCAGCAGCATCGGACTAGCGGGAGCCTCCTACGAGCAGTACTTC

v_call: TRBV5-1
clone_size: once
j_call: TRBJ2-7
d_call: TRBD2
cdr3_aa: CASSMEGLAYEQYF
cdr3_nt: TGCGCCAGCAGCATGGAAGGACTAGCCTACGAGCAGTACTTC

v_call: TRBV30
clone_size: NA
j_call: TRBJ1-2
d_call: NA
cdr3_aa: CALLVRPRKGYTF
cdr3_nt: TGTGCTCTACTCGTCAGGCCACGGAAGGGCTACACCTTC

v_call: TRBV6-6
clone_size: NA
j_call: TRBJ2-3
d_call: NA
cdr3_aa: CASRTQGLVVDTQYF
cdr3_nt: TGTGCCAGCAGAACCCAGGGGCTGGTGGTGGATACGCAGTATTTT

v_call: TRBV5-4
clone_size: NA
j_call: TRBJ2-7
d_call: TRBD2
cdr3_aa: CASSFGLAVSGEQYF
cdr3_nt: TGTGCCAGCAGCTTTGGACTAGCGGTTAGTGGCGAGCAGTACTTC

v_call: TRBV4-1
clone_size: NA
j_call: TRBJ1-2
d_call: TRBD1
cdr3_aa: CASSQAPTGIGMYGYTF
cdr3_nt: TGCGCCAGCAGCCAGGCCCCGACAGGGATAGGGATGTATGGCTACACCTTC

v_call: TRBV6-5
clone_size: NA
j_call: TRBJ1-4
d_call: TRBD1
cdr3_aa: CASSRRGPEEKLFF
cdr3_nt: TGTGCCAGCAGTCGCAGGGGGCCGGAAGAAAAACTGTTTTTT

v_call: TRBV6-6
clone_size: NA
j_call: TRBJ2-2
d_call: TRBD2
cdr3_aa: CASISGLAVVTGELFF
cdr3_nt: TGTGCCAGCATCTCGGGACTAGCGGTAGTCACCGGGGAGCTGTTTTTT

v_call: TRBV20-1
clone_size: NA
j_call: TRBJ2-3
d_call: NA
cdr3_aa: CSASYANTDTQYF
cdr3_nt: TGCAGTGCTAGTTATGCGAACACAGATACGCAGTATTTT

v_call: TRBV5-1
clone_size: once
j_call: TRBJ2-6
d_call: TRBD2
cdr3_aa: CASSRLAGGSGANVLTF
cdr3_nt: TGCGCCAGCAGCCGACTAGCGGGAGGCTCTGGGGCCAACGTCCTGACTTTC

v_call: TRBV30
clone_size: NA
j_call: TRBJ2-1
d_call: NA
cdr3_aa: CAWRGAYNEQFF
cdr3_nt: TGTGCCTGGAGGGGCGCATACAATGAGCAGTTCTTC

v_call: TRBV5-6
clone_size: NA
j_call: TRBJ1-5
d_call: TRBD1
cdr3_aa: CASKRGDRSNQPQHF
cdr3_nt: TGTGCCAGCAAGCGGGGGGACAGGTCCAATCAGCCCCAGCATTTT

v_call: TRBV28
clone_size: NA
j_call: TRBJ2-3
d_call: TRBD1
cdr3_aa: CASRTAGTGNEDTQYF
cdr3_nt: TGTGCCAGCAGAACAGCCGGGACAGGGAATGAAGATACGCAGTATTTT

v_call: TRBV27
clone_size: NA
j_call: TRBJ1-5
d_call: TRBD1
cdr3_aa: CASSARSGTGGGSQPQHF
cdr3_nt: TGTGCCAGCAGTGCCCGATCCGGGACAGGGGGAGGGAGTCAGCCCCAGCATTTT

v_call: TRBV19
clone_size: NA
j_call: TRBJ2-1
d_call: NA
cdr3_aa: CASRAAGKQFF
cdr3_nt: TGTGCCAGTAGAGCGGCGGGGAAGCAGTTCTTC

v_call: TRBV9
clone_size: NA
j_call: TRBJ1-6
d_call: NA
cdr3_aa: CASSVDDSTSYNSPLHF
cdr3_nt: TGTGCCAGCAGCGTAGATGACAGTACCTCCTATAATTCACCCCTCCACTTT

v_call: TRBV28
clone_size: NA
j_call: TRBJ2-5
d_call: TRBD1
cdr3_aa: CASRSGQVEETQYF
cdr3_nt: TGTGCCAGCAGGTCGGGACAGGTAGAAGAGACCCAGTACTTC

v_call: TRBV9
clone_size: NA
j_call: TRBJ2-7
d_call: NA
cdr3_aa: CASSVGPGAGRYEQYF
cdr3_nt: TGTGCCAGCAGCGTAGGCCCAGGGGCTGGCCGCTACGAGCAGTACTTC

v_call: TRBV18
clone_size: NA
j_call: TRBJ1-1
d_call: TRBD1
cdr3_aa: CASSPYRGAATEAFF
cdr3_nt: TGTGCCAGCTCACCATACAGGGGGGCGGCCACTGAAGCTTTCTTT

v_call: TRBV6-6
clone_size: NA
j_call: TRBJ2-7
d_call: NA
cdr3_aa: CASRGSGAYEQYF
cdr3_nt: TGTGCCAGCCGGGGGTCAGGCGCCTACGAGCAGTACTTC

v_call: TRBV5-1
clone_size: NA
j_call: TRBJ2-1
d_call: NA
cdr3_aa: CASSRRQESEQFF
cdr3_nt: TGCGCCAGCAGCCGGAGACAGGAGAGTGAGCAGTTCTTC

v_call: TRBV10-3
clone_size: NA
j_call: TRBJ2-1
d_call: NA
cdr3_aa: CAISESGGLNEQFF
cdr3_nt: TGTGCCATCAGTGAGTCGGGCGGGTTGAATGAGCAGTTCTTC

v_call: TRBV3-1/TRBV3-2
clone_size: NA
j_call: TRBJ1-2
d_call: TRBD1
cdr3_aa: CASSQQQGMGYTF
cdr3_nt: TGTGCCAGCAGCCAACAACAGGGGATGGGCTACACCTTC

v_call: TRBV24-1
clone_size: few
j_call: TRBJ1-2
d_call: TRBD1
cdr3_aa: CATSAKGGEGYTF
cdr3_nt: TGTGCCACCAGTGCCAAAGGGGGCGAAGGCTACACCTTC

v_call: TRBV28
clone_size: NA
j_call: TRBJ2-1
d_call: NA
cdr3_aa: CASSFATNNEQFF
cdr3_nt: TGTGCCAGCAGTTTCGCTACCAACAATGAGCAGTTCTTC

v_call: TRBV28
clone_size: NA
j_call: TRBJ2-1
d_call: NA
cdr3_aa: CASSSPQKYNEQFF
cdr3_nt: TGTGCCAGCAGTTCCCCACAGAAATACAATGAGCAGTTCTTC

v_call: TRBV4-1
clone_size: NA
j_call: TRBJ1-2
d_call: NA
cdr3_aa: CASSQSFGYTF
cdr3_nt: TGCGCCAGCAGCCAATCGTTTGGCTACACCTTC

v_call: TRBV30
clone_size: NA
j_call: TRBJ2-7
d_call: NA
cdr3_aa: CAWSTGSAPYF
cdr3_nt: TGTGCCTGGTCGACCGGAAGCGCCCCGTACTTC

v_call: TRBV4-2
clone_size: NA
j_call: TRBJ2-2
d_call: NA
cdr3_aa: CASSQGGQGATGELFF
cdr3_nt: TGTGCCAGCAGCCAAGGGGGGCAGGGCGCCACCGGGGAGCTGTTTTTT

v_call: TRBV2
clone_size: once
j_call: TRBJ1-5
d_call: NA
cdr3_aa: CASAPGGGQPQHF
cdr3_nt: TGTGCCAGCGCCCCGGGTGGTGGGCAGCCCCAGCATTTT

v_call: TRBV28
clone_size: few
j_call: TRBJ1-1
d_call: TRBD1
cdr3_aa: CASSTTDRGVTEAFF
cdr3_nt: TGTGCCAGCAGTACCACGGACAGGGGAGTAACTGAAGCTTTCTTT

v_call: TRBV14
clone_size: NA
j_call: TRBJ1-3
d_call: NA
cdr3_aa: CASSQRGFWGEGSGNTIYF
cdr3_nt: TGTGCCAGCAGCCAAAGAGGATTTTGGGGAGAGGGATCTGGAAACACCATATATTTT

v_call: TRBV15
clone_size: NA
j_call: TRBJ1-1
d_call: NA
cdr3_aa: CATSRDHGRRNTEAFF
cdr3_nt: TGTGCCACCAGCAGAGATCACGGGAGACGGAACACTGAAGCTTTCTTT

v_call: TRBV28
clone_size: NA
j_call: TRBJ2-7
d_call: TRBD2
cdr3_aa: CASTLLAGGYEQYF
cdr3_nt: TGTGCCAGCACCCTCCTAGCGGGGGGCTACGAGCAGTACTTC

v_call: TRBV3-1/TRBV3-2
clone_size: NA
j_call: TRBJ1-1
d_call: NA
cdr3_aa: CASSQEGGGGNTEAFF
cdr3_nt: TGTGCCAGCAGCCAAGAGGGGGGAGGCGGGAACACTGAAGCTTTCTTT

v_call: TRBV28
clone_size: NA
j_call: TRBJ2-7
d_call: TRBD2
cdr3_aa: CASSVRPGLAGGSTYEQYF
cdr3_nt: TGTGCCAGCAGTGTCCGACCGGGACTAGCGGGAGGAAGCACCTACGAGCAGTACTTC

v_call: TRBV5-1
clone_size: NA
j_call: TRBJ2-1
d_call: NA
cdr3_aa: CASSLRGGTSYNEQFF
cdr3_nt: TGCGCCAGCAGCTTGAGGGGCGGGACCTCCTACAATGAGCAGTTCTTC

v_call: TRBV7-3
clone_size: once
j_call: TRBJ2-6
d_call: NA
cdr3_aa: CASSPDRPTTVLTF
cdr3_nt: TGTGCCAGCAGCCCGGACAGACCTACCACCGTCCTAACTTTC

v_call: TRBV29-1
clone_size: once
j_call: TRBJ1-1
d_call: TRBD1
cdr3_aa: CSVAPTGGLGTEAFF
cdr3_nt: TGCAGCGTTGCTCCGACAGGGGGTTTGGGCACTGAAGCTTTCTTT

v_call: TRBV5-1
clone_size: once
j_call: TRBJ2-7
d_call: NA
cdr3_aa: CASSLEGHTYEQYF
cdr3_nt: TGCGCCAGCAGCTTGGAAGGACATACTTACGAGCAGTACTTC

v_call: TRBV4-2
clone_size: once
j_call: TRBJ1-4
d_call: NA
cdr3_aa: CASSQELRRTNEKLFF
cdr3_nt: TGTGCCAGCAGCCAAGAGTTAAGGAGGACTAATGAAAAACTGTTTTTT

v_call: TRBV6-5
clone_size: NA
j_call: TRBJ1-6
d_call: TRBD1
cdr3_aa: CASSRGQGGSPLHF
cdr3_nt: TGTGCCAGCAGTCGGGGACAGGGAGGGTCACCCCTCCACTTT

v_call: TRBV15
clone_size: NA
j_call: TRBJ2-7
d_call: TRBD2
cdr3_aa: CATSRDSGRSHEQYF
cdr3_nt: TGTGCCACCAGCAGAGATAGCGGGAGATCTCACGAGCAGTACTTC